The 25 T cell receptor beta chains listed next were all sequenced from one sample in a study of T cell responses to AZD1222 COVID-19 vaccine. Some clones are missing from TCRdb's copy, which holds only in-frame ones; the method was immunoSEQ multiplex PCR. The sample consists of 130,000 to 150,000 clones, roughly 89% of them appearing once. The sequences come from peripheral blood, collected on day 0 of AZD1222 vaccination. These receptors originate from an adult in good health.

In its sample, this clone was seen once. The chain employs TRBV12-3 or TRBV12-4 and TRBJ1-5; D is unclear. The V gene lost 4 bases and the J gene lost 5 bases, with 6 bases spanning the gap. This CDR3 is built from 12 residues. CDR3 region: CASSSNDQPQHF. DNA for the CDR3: TGTGCCAGCAGTTCTAACGATCAGCCCCAGCATTTT.

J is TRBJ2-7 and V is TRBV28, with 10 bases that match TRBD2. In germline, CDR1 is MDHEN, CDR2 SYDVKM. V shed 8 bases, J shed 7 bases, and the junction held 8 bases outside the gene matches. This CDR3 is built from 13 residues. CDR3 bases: TGTGCCAGCGGGGCTAGCGGGAGAAGAGAGCAGTACTTC. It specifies CASGASGRREQYF.

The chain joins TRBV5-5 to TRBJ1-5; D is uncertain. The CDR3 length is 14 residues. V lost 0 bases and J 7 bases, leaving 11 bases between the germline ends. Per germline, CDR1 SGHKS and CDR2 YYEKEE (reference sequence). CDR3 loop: CASSLGRAAQPQHF. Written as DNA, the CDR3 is TGTGCCAGCAGCTTGGGGCGGGCTGCGCAGCCCCAGCATTTT.

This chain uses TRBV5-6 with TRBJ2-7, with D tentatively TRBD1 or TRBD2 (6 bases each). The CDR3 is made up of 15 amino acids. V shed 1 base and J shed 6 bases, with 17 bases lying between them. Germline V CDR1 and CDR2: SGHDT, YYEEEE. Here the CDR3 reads CASSLKISRGGEQYF. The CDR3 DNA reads TGTGCCAGCAGCTTGAAGATCTCCAGGGGAGGCGAGCAGTACTTC.

The CDR3 coding sequence is TGTGCCTGGAGTGTAAAGGATTCGGCCTGGTGGGGCACTGAAGCTTTCTTT. The encoded protein is CAWSVKDSAWWGTEAFF. The chain recombines TRBV30 with TRBJ1-1; no clear D. This CDR3 is 17 amino acids long. Germline V gene lookup returns CDR1 GTSNPN and CDR2 SVGIG (reference sequence). V lost 0 bases to trimming and J lost 4 bases, with 21 bases between them.

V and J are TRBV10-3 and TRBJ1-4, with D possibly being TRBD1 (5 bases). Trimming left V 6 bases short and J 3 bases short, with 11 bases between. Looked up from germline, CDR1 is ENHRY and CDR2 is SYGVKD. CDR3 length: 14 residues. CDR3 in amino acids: CAIREGTANEKLFF. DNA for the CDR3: TGTGCCATCAGAGAAGGGACGGCTAATGAAAAACTGTTTTTT.

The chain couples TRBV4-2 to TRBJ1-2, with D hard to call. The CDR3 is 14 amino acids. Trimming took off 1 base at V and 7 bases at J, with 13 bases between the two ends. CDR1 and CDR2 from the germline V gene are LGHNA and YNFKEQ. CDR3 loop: CASSQAGTAFGYTF. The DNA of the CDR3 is TGTGCCAGCAGCCAAGCAGGAACGGCATTTGGCTACACCTTC.

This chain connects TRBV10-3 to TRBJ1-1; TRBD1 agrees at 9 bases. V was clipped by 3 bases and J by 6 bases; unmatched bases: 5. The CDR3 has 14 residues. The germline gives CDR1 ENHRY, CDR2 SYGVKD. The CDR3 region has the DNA TGTGCCATCAGTGAAGGGACAGGGCGGGCTGAAGCTTTCTTT. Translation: CAISEGTGRAEAFF.

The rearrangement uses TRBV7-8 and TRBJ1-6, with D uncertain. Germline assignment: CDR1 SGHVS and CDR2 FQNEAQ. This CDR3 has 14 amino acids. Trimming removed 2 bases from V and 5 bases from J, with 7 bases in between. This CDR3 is CASSLSRNNSPLHF. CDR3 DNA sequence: TGTGCCAGCAGCTTATCCAGAAATAATTCACCCCTCCACTTT.

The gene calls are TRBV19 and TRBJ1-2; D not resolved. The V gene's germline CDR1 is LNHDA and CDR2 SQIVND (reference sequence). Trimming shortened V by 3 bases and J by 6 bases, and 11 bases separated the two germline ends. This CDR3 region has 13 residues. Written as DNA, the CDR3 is TGTGCCAGTAGTATCTTGGGGTTCCATGGCTACACCTTC. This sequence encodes CASSILGFHGYTF.

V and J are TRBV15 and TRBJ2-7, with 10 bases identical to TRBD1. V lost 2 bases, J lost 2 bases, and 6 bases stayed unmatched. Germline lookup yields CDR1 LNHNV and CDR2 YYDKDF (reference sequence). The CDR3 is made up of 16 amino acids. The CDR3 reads CATSRPGQGIPYEQYF. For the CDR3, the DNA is TGTGCCACCAGCAGACCGGGACAGGGGATCCCCTACGAGCAGTACTTC.

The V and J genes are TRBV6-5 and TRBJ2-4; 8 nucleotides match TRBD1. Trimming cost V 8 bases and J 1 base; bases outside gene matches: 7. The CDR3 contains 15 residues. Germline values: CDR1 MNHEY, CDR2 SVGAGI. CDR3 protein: CASGATGVAKNIQYF. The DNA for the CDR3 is TGTGCCAGCGGGGCGACAGGGGTGGCCAAAAACATTCAGTACTTC.

As DNA, the CDR3 is TGTGCCAGCAGCTTAACCCCGACTAGCGGCCCCACCGGGGAGCTGTTTTTT. It translates to CASSLTPTSGPTGELFF. The V call is TRBV7-3, the J call TRBJ2-2, with 9 bases fitting TRBD2. This CDR3 contains 17 residues. In germline, CDR1 is SGHTA, CDR2 FQGTGA. V was clipped by 0 bases and J by 4 bases; unmatched bases: 6. Combining the CDR3 with reference TRBV7-3 and TRBJ2-2 gives the whole variable domain GAGVSQTPSNKVTEKGKYVELRCDPISGHTALYWYRQSLGQGPEFLIYFQGTGAADDSGLPNDRFFAVRPEGSVSTLKIQRTERGDSAVYLCASSLTPTSGPTGELFFGEGSRLTVL.

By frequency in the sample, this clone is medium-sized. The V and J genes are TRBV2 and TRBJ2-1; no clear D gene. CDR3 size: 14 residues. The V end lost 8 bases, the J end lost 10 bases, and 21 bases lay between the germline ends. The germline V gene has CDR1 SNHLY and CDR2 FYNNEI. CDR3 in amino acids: CASQPGLFDGEQFF. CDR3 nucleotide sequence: TGTGCCAGCCAACCCGGTTTGTTCGATGGGGAGCAGTTCTTC.

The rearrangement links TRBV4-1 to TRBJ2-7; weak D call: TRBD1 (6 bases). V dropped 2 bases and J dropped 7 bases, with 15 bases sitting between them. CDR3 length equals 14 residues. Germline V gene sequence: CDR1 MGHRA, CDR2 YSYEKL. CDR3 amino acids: CASSQNQGFGEQYF. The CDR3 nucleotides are TGCGCCAGCAGCCAAAACCAGGGGTTTGGGGAGCAGTACTTC.

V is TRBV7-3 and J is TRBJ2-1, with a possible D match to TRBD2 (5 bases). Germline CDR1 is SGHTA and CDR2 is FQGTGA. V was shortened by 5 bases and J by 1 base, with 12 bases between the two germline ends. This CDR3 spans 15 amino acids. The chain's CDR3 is CASSLHGVSYNEQFF. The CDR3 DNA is TGTGCCAGCAGCCTCCACGGGGTATCCTACAATGAGCAGTTCTTC.

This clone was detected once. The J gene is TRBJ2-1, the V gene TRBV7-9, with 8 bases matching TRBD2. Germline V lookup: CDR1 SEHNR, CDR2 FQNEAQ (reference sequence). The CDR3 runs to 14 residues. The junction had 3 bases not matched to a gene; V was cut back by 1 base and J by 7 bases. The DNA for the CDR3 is TGTGCCAGCAGCTTAGGGAGCGGGAGAAATGAGCAGTTCTTC. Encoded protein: CASSLGSGRNEQFF.

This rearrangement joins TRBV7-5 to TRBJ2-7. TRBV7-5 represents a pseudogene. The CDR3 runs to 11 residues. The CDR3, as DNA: TGTGTCAGAAGCTTAGTTTACGAGCAGTACTTC. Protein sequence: CVRSLVYEQYF.

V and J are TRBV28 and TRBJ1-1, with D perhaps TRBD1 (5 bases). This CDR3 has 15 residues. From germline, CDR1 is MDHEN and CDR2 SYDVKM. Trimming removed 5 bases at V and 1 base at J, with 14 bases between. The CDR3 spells CASSPDSHPNTEAFF. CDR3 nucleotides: TGTGCCAGCAGTCCTGACAGTCATCCGAACACTGAAGCTTTCTTT.

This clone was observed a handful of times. CDR3 residues: CASSPRGGTYEQYF. In DNA form, the CDR3 reads TGTGCCAGCAGCCCTCGGGGCGGAACCTACGAGCAGTACTTC. This sequence joins TRBV7-7 and TRBJ2-7, with D tentatively TRBD1 or TRBD2 (5 bases each). The CDR3 sequence is 14 residues long. The V end was cut by 5 bases, the J end by 2 bases, with 13 bases between. CDR1 and CDR2 from the germline V gene are SSHAT and FNYEAQ (reference sequence).

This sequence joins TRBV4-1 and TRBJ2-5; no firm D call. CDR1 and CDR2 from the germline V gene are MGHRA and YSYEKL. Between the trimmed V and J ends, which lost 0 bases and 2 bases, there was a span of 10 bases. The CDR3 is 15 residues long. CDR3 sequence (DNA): TGCGCCAGCAGCCAAGACCCAAGAACACAAGAGACCCAGTACTTC. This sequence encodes CASSQDPRTQETQYF.

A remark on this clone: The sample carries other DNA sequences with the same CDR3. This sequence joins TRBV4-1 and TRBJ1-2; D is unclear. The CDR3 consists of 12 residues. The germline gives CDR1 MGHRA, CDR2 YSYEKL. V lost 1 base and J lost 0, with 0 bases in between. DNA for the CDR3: TGCGCCAGCAGCCAAGCTAACTATGGCTACACCTTC. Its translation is CASSQANYGYTF.

For the CDR3, the DNA is TGTGCCAGCCAGAGCCCTCGATACGCTGAAGCTTTCTTT. It translates to CASQSPRYAEAFF. The chain joins TRBV7-9 to TRBJ1-1; D uncertain. V gave up 8 bases and J gave up 6 bases, with 16 bases separating them. Germline CDR1 and CDR2: SEHNR and FQNEAQ (reference sequence). The CDR3 covers 13 residues.

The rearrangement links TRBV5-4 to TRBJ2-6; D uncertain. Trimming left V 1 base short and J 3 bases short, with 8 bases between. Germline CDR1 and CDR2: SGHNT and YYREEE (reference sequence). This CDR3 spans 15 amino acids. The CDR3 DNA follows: TGTGCCAGCAGCTTGAAAACCGATGGGGCCAACGTCCTGACTTTC. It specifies CASSLKTDGANVLTF.

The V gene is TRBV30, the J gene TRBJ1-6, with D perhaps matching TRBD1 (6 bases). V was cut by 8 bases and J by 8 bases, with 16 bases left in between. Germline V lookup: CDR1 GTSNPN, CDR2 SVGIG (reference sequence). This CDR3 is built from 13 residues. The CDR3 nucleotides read TGTGCCGGGACACAGGGAGTTCATTCACCCCTCCACTTT. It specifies CAGTQGVHSPLHF.